This record concerns one T cell receptor beta chain sequence. Its specificity is not known. The protocol was immunoSEQ multiplex PCR, while the TCRdb copy is restricted to in-frame clones and leaves out a portion. Here the sample spans 100,000 or so clones, approximately 91% being singletons. V was shortened by 2 bases and J by 3 bases, with 1 base between the two germline ends. Germline V gene lookup returns CDR1 SEHNR and CDR2 FQNEAQ (reference sequence). The CDR3 extends over 11 amino acids. The data were obtained in a study of OX40 agonist ivuxolimab in advanced cancers. About the research overall: Prior therapy, whether anti-PD-1, anti-PD-L1 or anti-CTLA-4, was allowed, and less than 45% had some. General study points: Fewer expanded clones were found on average in CD4+ than in CD8+ T cells. The CD4+ and CD8+ T cells in the blood had expanded clonally by week 6 at 0.1 to 3.0 mg/kg. Expanded peripheral T cells had an undetermined antigen specificity.

Sequencing was performed on CD4+ or CD8+ T cells sorted from blood, taken in a trial of the OX40 agonist ivuxolimab. The rearrangement joins TRBV7-9 to TRBJ1-1; the D is unclear. The sequence was obtained from an adult with an advanced solid tumor such as melanoma, head and neck, liver or kidney cancer. The CDR3 region is CASSLYTEAFF. For the CDR3, the DNA is TGTGCCAGCAGCTTATACACTGAAGCTTTCTTT.